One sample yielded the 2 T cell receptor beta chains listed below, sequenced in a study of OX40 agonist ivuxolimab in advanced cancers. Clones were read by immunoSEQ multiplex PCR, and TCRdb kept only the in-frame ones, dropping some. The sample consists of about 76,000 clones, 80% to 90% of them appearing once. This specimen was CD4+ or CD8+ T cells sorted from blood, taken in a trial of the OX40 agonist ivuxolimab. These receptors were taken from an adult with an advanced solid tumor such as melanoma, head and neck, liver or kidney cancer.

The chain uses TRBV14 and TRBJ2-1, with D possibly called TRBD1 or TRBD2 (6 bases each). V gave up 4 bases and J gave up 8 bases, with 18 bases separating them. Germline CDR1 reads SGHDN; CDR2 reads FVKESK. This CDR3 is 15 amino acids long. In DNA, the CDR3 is TGTGCCAGCAGCCCCTGGGGGGCGTTGGGCGATGAGCAGTTCTTC. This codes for CASSPWGALGDEQFF. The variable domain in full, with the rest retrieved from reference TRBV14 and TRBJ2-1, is EAGVTQFPSHSVIEKGQTVTLRCDPISGHDNLYWYRRVMGKEIKFLLHFVKESKQDESGMPNNRFLAERTGGTYSTLKVQPAELEDSGVYFCASSPWGALGDEQFFGPGTRLTVL.

CDR3 residues: CASRGPGTGYNGYTF. CDR3 nucleotide sequence: TGTGCCAGCAGAGGTCCCGGGACAGGGTACAATGGCTACACCTTC. This chain links TRBV6-6 with TRBJ1-2; 9 bases agree with TRBD1. Trimming took 6 bases from V and 6 from J; bases not matched to a gene: 11. This CDR3 is 15 amino acids long. Germline loops: CDR1 MNHNY, CDR2 SVGAGI (reference sequence).